The present TCR beta chain was sequenced within a study of CD8 T cells in Susac syndrome. Overall study results and limits: Regarding the TCR sequencing and HLA analysis, the study admitted that a relatively small number of individuals were involved.

As regards this clonotype: Its specificity is unknown.

RNA amounts of roughly 0.45 to 1 ug underwent reverse transcription with random hexamers. Multiplex PCR with immunoSEQ amplified the TCR beta CDR3 across 54 Vbeta and 13 Jbeta. MiXCR, applied by TCRdb to the immunoSEQ multiplex PCR reads, yields one record per CDR3 protein. The table includes 300,000 to 350,000 distinct CDR3 sequences, about 91% detected once. In blood CD8+ and CD4+ T cells, TCR beta underwent sequencing. Through negative isolation, CD4+ and CD8+ T cells were obtained, while TEMRA cells were enriched using FACS. The CDR3 length is 15 residues. V was pared by 0 bases and J by 5 bases, with 4 bases of the junction left unmatched. Germline assignment: CDR1 MNHNY and CDR2 SVGAGI (reference sequence).

The V call is TRBV6-6, the J call TRBJ2-1; TRBD1 agrees at 7 bases. The specimen sequenced was CD4+ T cells from PBMCs. This receptor was identified in a human donor with multiple sclerosis. The CDR3 nucleotides read TGTGCCAGCAGTTACTCGGGACAGCAAAACAATGAGCAGTTCTTC. This sequence encodes CASSYSGQQNNEQFF.